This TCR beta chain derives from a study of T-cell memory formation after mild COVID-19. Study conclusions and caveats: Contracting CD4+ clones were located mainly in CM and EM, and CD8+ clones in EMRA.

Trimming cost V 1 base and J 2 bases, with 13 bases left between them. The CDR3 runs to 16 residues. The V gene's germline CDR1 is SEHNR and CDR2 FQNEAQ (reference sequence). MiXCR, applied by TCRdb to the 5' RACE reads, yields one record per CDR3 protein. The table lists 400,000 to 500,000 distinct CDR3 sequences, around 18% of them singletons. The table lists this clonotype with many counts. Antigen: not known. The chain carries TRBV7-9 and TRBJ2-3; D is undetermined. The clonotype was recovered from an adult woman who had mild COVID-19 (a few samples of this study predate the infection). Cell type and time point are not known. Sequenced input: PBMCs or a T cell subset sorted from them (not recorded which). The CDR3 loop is CASSLDSERHTDTQYF. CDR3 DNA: TGTGCCAGCAGCTTAGACTCAGAGAGACACACAGATACGCAGTATTTT. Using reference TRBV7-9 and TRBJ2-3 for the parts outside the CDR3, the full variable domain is DTGVSQNPRHKITKRGQNVTFRCDPISEHNRLYWYRQTLGQGPEFLTYFQNEAQLEKSRLLSDRFSAERPKGSFSTLEIQRTEQGDSAMYLCASSLDSERHTDTQYFGPGTRLTVL.